Here is one T cell receptor beta chain with its context. Its antigen is undetermined. Individual cDNA molecules each received unique molecular identifiers attached to them. TCRdb reanalysed the 5' RACE reads using MiXCR and keeps one entry per CDR3 protein. The sample has about 22,000 distinct CDR3 sequences; under 6% are singletons. The sample is drawn from a study of early T cells in non-severe SARS-CoV-2 infection. Turning to the study itself: Bulk RNA isolated from unsorted whole blood underwent sequencing; chains were not paired. Study-level results: VDJdb-based annotation leaned toward anti-spike CD8 responses and missed private and CD4 specificities.

Looked up from germline, CDR1 is LGHDT and CDR2 is YNNKEL (reference sequence). The V gene end was trimmed by 2 bases and the J gene end by 5 bases; junction bases not matched to a gene: 4. The CDR3 covers 14 residues. Specimen: whole blood. This sequence originates from an adult who was a healthcare worker with PCR-confirmed SARS-CoV-2 infection or an uninfected control (not recorded which). The V gene is TRBV3-1, the J gene TRBJ2-7; 9 bases line up with TRBD1. CDR3 nucleotides: TGTGCCAGCAGCCAACCCGGGACAGGGAACGAGCAGTACTTC. Its translation: CASSQPGTGNEQYF.